These 22 T cell receptor beta chains were all obtained from the same sample, sequenced in a study of cytomegalovirus exposure and HLA in healthy donors. Produced via immunoSEQ multiplex PCR; TCRdb's table is partial and in-frame only. The table includes 65,000 to 100,000 clones, roughly 93% detected once. Sequences were obtained from PBMCs. These receptors came from a woman aged 30 to 39 in good health and CMV-seronegative.

This chain links TRBV5-1 with TRBJ1-1; TRBD1 aligns across 7 bases. The V segment lost 3 bases and the J segment 5 bases; nucleotides outside the gene matches: 13. Germline CDR1 is SGHRS and CDR2 is YFSETQ. CDR3 size: 16 residues. The CDR3 is CASSSQGKGARTEAFF. In nucleotides, the CDR3 is TGCGCCAGCAGCTCTCAAGGGAAGGGGGCTAGGACTGAAGCTTTCTTT.

The V call is TRBV7-9, the J call TRBJ1-2; tentative D call: TRBD1 (5 bases). The CDR3 is 14 residues long. Trimming left V 1 base short and J 4 bases short, with 10 bases between. Germline CDR1 is SEHNR and CDR2 is FQNEAQ (reference sequence). This CDR3 reads CASSLDRQIYGYTF. Here the CDR3 DNA reads TGTGCCAGCAGCTTAGATCGACAGATCTATGGCTACACCTTC.

This clone was recorded only once. The rearrangement uses TRBV28 and TRBJ1-4; TRBD1 matches 7 bases. Germline V gene sequence: CDR1 MDHEN, CDR2 SYDVKM. CDR3 size: 14 residues. Trimming took 6 bases from V and 8 from J; bases not matched to a gene: 9. The CDR3 sequence: CASRERQGWEKLFF. CDR3 DNA sequence: TGTGCCAGCAGAGAGAGACAGGGTTGGGAAAAACTGTTTTTT.

J is TRBJ1-1 and V is TRBV9; weak D call: TRBD1 (6 bases). The V gene lost 0 bases and the J gene lost 5 bases, with 17 bases spanning the gap. Germline lookup yields CDR1 SGDLS and CDR2 YYNGEE. CDR3 length: 16 amino acids. This CDR3 reads CASSVEGQGRATEAFF. The CDR3 DNA is TGTGCCAGCAGCGTAGAAGGCCAGGGGAGGGCGACTGAAGCTTTCTTT.

For the CDR3, the DNA is TGTGCCAGCAGTTCTATCCAGGGGACCCTCACAGATACGCAGTATTTT. This encodes CASSSIQGTLTDTQYF. The chain carries TRBV27 and TRBJ2-3, with D tentatively TRBD1 (6 bases). The germline V and J ends were trimmed by 4 bases and 2 bases, with 16 bases remaining between them. The germline CDR1 and CDR2 sequences are MNHEY and SMNVEV (reference sequence). CDR3 length: 16 amino acids.

This chain uses TRBV7-8 with TRBJ1-2, with D unclear. Trimming pared 1 base from V and 4 bases from J, leaving 13 bases between. The CDR3 length is 15 residues. CDR1 and CDR2 (germline): SGHVS, FQNEAQ. The CDR3 loop is CASSLVAGAGYGYTF. As DNA, the CDR3 is TGTGCCAGCAGCTTAGTTGCGGGCGCGGGCTATGGCTACACCTTC. The variable domain in full, with the rest retrieved from reference TRBV7-8 and TRBJ1-2, is GAGVSQSPRYKVAKRGQDVALRCDPISGHVSLFWYQQALGQGPEFLTYFQNEAQLDKSGLPSDRFFAERPEGSVSTLKIQRTQQEDSAVYLCASSLVAGAGYGYTFGSGTRLTVV.

The rearrangement uses TRBV19 and TRBJ1-2, with a weak D call TRBD1 (5 bases). V shed 7 bases and J shed 2 bases, with 11 bases lying between them. This CDR3 contains 13 residues. Germline V gene sequence: CDR1 LNHDA, CDR2 SQIVND (reference sequence). CDR3 coding DNA: TGTGCCAGTATTGACAGCCTGAACTATGGCTACACCTTC. It is translated as CASIDSLNYGYTF.

The chain links TRBV5-1 to TRBJ1-4; 7 bases agree with TRBD1. This CDR3 is 15 amino acids long. From germline, CDR1 is SGHRS and CDR2 YFSETQ. V dropped 0 bases and J dropped 5; count of bases not matched to a gene: 4. The CDR3 bases are TGCGCCAGCAGCTTGGAAGGGGGCGGGAATGAAAAACTGTTTTTT. Protein sequence: CASSLEGGGNEKLFF.

This chain joins TRBV30 and TRBJ2-4; TRBD2 is a possible D gene (6 bases). Germline-derived CDR1 and CDR2 are GTSNPN and SVGIG (reference sequence). The CDR3 length is 13 residues. The ends were cut back, 2 bases at V and 8 bases at J, with 13 bases in the middle. CDR3 in amino acids: CAWSTGEVDIQYF. The CDR3 DNA sequence: TGTGCCTGGAGTACGGGAGAGGTGGACATTCAGTACTTC.

This chain links TRBV19 with TRBJ1-1; D unclear. This CDR3 has 10 residues. Trimming pared 7 bases from V and 5 bases from J, leaving 5 bases between. The germline CDR1 and CDR2 sequences are LNHDA and SQIVND (reference sequence). CDR3 DNA: TGTGCCAGTAAAACAACTGAAGCTTTCTTT. It codes for CASKTTEAFF.

The V call is TRBV14, the J call TRBJ2-3; 7 nucleotides align to TRBD2. The CDR3 has 15 residues. Germline V lookup: CDR1 SGHDN, CDR2 FVKESK. With 0 bases clipped from V and 9 bases from J, the junction kept 9 bases outside the gene matches. Here the CDR3 DNA reads TGTGCCAGCAGCCAAGAGGGAGGGGCCACCGGGACGCAGTATTTT. This encodes CASSQEGGATGTQYF.

The J gene is TRBJ2-6, the V gene TRBV5-1, with TRBD1 matching over 8 bases. The J segment lost 1 base and the V segment lost 2 bases, leaving 5 bases of the junction unmatched. The CDR3 length is 17 residues. CDR1 and CDR2 (germline): SGHRS, YFSETQ. CDR3 loop: CASSFRGRVSGANVLTF. The CDR3 DNA reads TGCGCCAGCAGCTTCAGGGGGCGGGTATCTGGGGCCAACGTCCTGACTTTC.

This chain joins TRBV28 and TRBJ2-3; 9 nucleotides agree with TRBD2. The V segment lost 8 bases and the J segment 8 bases; nucleotides outside the gene matches: 14. This CDR3 has 15 residues. Germline lookup yields CDR1 MDHEN and CDR2 SYDVKM. CDR3 in DNA: TGTGCCAGCGGTCGACTAGCGGAACTGCGGGGTACGCAGTATTTT. Its translation is CASGRLAELRGTQYF.

The V call is TRBV5-1, the J call TRBJ1-2, with D maybe TRBD1 (5 bases). CDR1 and CDR2 (germline): SGHRS, YFSETQ. The CDR3 runs 15 residues. Trimming cost V 2 bases and J 6 bases, with 17 bases left between them. The CDR3: CASSLHLDKGHGYTF. For the CDR3, the DNA is TGCGCCAGCAGCTTACATCTGGACAAGGGGCATGGCTACACCTTC. The whole variable domain, filled in from reference TRBV5-1 and TRBJ1-2, reads KAGVTQTPRYLIKTRGQQVTLSCSPISGHRSVSWYQQTPGQGLQFLFEYFSETQRNKGNFPGRFSGRQFSNSRSEMNVSTLELGDSALYLCASSLHLDKGHGYTFGSGTRLTVV.

Only one count was recorded for this clone. The rearrangement uses TRBV6-5 and TRBJ1-3; TRBD1 might be the D (5 bases). This CDR3 region has 15 residues. Trimming took off 5 bases at V and 4 bases at J, with 15 bases between the two ends. CDR1 is MNHEY, CDR2 SVGAGI, per germline. The CDR3 coding sequence is TGTGCCAGCAGTCAAATGATGGGGCCGGGAAACACCATATATTTT. This gives the protein CASSQMMGPGNTIYF.

This chain uses TRBV6-1 with TRBJ1-5; no firm D call. Trimming cost V 7 bases and J 1 base, with 8 bases left between them. The CDR3 runs to 13 residues. From germline, CDR1 is MNHNS and CDR2 SASEGT. CDR3 amino acids: CASTVQSNQPQHF. CDR3 nucleotide sequence: TGTGCCAGCACGGTCCAAAGCAATCAGCCCCAGCATTTT.

The chain recombines TRBV6-5 with TRBJ1-2, with a weak D call TRBD1 (5 bases). This CDR3 is 14 amino acids long. Germline CDR1 MNHEY, CDR2 SVGAGI. The germline V and J ends were trimmed by 2 bases and 3 bases, with 10 bases remaining between them. The CDR3 here is CASSYLGADYGYTF. CDR3 in DNA: TGTGCCAGCAGTTACCTTGGGGCTGACTATGGCTACACCTTC.

This clone was seen just once. V and J are TRBV5-1 and TRBJ2-7; possibly TRBD1 for D (6 bases). Germline V gene data show CDR1 as SGHRS and CDR2 as YFSETQ. There are 15 residues in the CDR3. V lost 0 bases to trimming and J lost 1 base, with 11 bases between them. The CDR3 sequence is CASSLGDTPSYEQYF. CDR3 sequence (DNA): TGCGCCAGCAGCTTGGGGGACACACCATCCTACGAGCAGTACTTC.

The chain couples TRBV19 to TRBJ2-2; TRBD2 matches at 13 bases. J gave up 6 bases and V 6 bases, and 7 bases lay outside the gene matches. This CDR3 has 16 amino acids. Germline V gives CDR1 LNHDA, CDR2 SQIVND (reference sequence). CDR3 residues: CASRLAGGPIAGELFF. CDR3 in DNA: TGTGCCAGTAGACTAGCGGGAGGGCCTATCGCCGGGGAGCTGTTTTTT.

The chain combines TRBV5-1 with TRBJ1-1; D gene ambiguous. Germline CDR1 reads SGHRS; CDR2 reads YFSETQ. V was pared by 4 bases and J by 2 bases, with 9 bases between. CDR3 length: 13 residues. CDR3 amino acids: CASSPGVNTEAFF. Here the CDR3 DNA reads TGCGCCAGCAGCCCCGGGGTTAACACTGAAGCTTTCTTT.

The chain links TRBV28 to TRBJ1-2; no firm D call. The CDR3 contains 13 residues. V was trimmed by 1 base and J by 6 bases, leaving 9 bases between them. Per germline, CDR1 MDHEN and CDR2 SYDVKM. CDR3 amino acids: CASSLSSYNGYTF. DNA for the CDR3: TGTGCCAGCAGTTTATCCTCCTATAATGGCTACACCTTC.

The chain has TRBV10-3 and TRBJ1-3, with a tentative D call TRBD1 (6 bases). The V end was cut by 7 bases, the J end by 0 bases, with 10 bases between. CDR3 length: 14 amino acids. Germline lookup yields CDR1 ENHRY and CDR2 SYGVKD. The DNA of the CDR3 is TGTGCCATCAACCAGGACAGCTCTGGAAACACCATATATTTT. It codes for CAINQDSSGNTIYF.